This T cell receptor (beta chain) is from a study of T-cell memory formation after mild COVID-19. Notes on the study in general: CD4+ contracting clones were mainly CM and EM; CD8+ ones, EMRA. Certain responding clones were present in pre-infection memory, suggesting participation of cross-reactive memory.

The germline gives CDR1 MNHNS, CDR2 SASEGT. Trimming took 4 bases from V and 8 from J, leaving 17 bases between them. The CDR3 contains 14 residues. A word on this clonotype: The antigen is undetermined.

TCR alpha and TCR beta cDNA libraries carrying sample barcodes and UMIs were produced by 5'RACE using constant-segment primers. TCRdb ran MiXCR on the 5' RACE reads and lists one entry per CDR3 protein. The sample carries fewer than 500,000 distinct CDR3 sequences, about 23% recorded once. This chain connects TRBV6-1 to TRBJ1-2, with D tentatively TRBD1 (5 bases). This sequence was found in an adult woman who had mild COVID-19 (a few samples of this study predate the infection). Cell type and time point are not known. The specimen sequenced was PBMCs or a T cell subset sorted from them (not recorded which). In DNA form, the CDR3 reads TGTGCCAGCAGTGTGGGGTGGCGGGGCCAGGGCTACACCTTC. Translated: CASSVGWRGQGYTF.